The text below deals with one T cell receptor (beta chain). This entry belongs to a study of blood T cell repertoires in COVID-19. CDR1 and CDR2 from the germline V gene are MNHEY and SVGAGI. Trimming pared 6 bases from V and 0 bases from J, leaving 9 bases between. This CDR3 spans 14 amino acids. Clones were read by immunoSEQ multiplex PCR, and TCRdb kept only the in-frame ones, dropping some. The sample holds 150,000 to 200,000 clones, around four fifths seen once. This rearrangement joins TRBV6-5 to TRBJ1-3, with D perhaps matching TRBD1 (5 bases). This clonotype was obtained from a man in his 70s who had been exposed to COVID-19. The sequencing sample was made of PBMCs or T cells enriched from blood (not recorded which). This CDR3 is CASRGVVSGNTIYF. Here the CDR3 DNA reads TGTGCCAGCAGAGGGGTGGTCTCTGGAAACACCATATATTTT.